The 10 T cell receptor beta chains presented below share a single source sample, sequenced in a study of blood T cell repertoires in COVID-19 (dated by TCRdb to the early 2020s). Receptor libraries were prepared by the immunoSEQ multiplex PCR assay. TCRdb took this table from immuneACCESS and kept in-frame rearrangements with V and J called. Such tables lack part of the clones; where checked against another copy, unresolved V genes explain under half of the gap, and the rest is unexplained. The sample contains 300,000 to 400,000 clones, 65% to 90% of them found a single time. The ten largest make up around 4% of the sample. Sequencing was performed on PBMCs or T cells enriched from blood (not recorded which). These receptors all stem from a woman aged 35 to 49 with acute COVID-19.

V is TRBV5-1 and J is TRBJ1-4, with TRBD1 matching 8 bases. The length of the CDR3 is 15 residues. The V gene end was trimmed by 4 bases and the J gene end by 7 bases; junction bases not matched to a gene: 9. The germline V gene encodes CDR1 SGHRS and CDR2 YFSETQ. The CDR3 reads CASSASGTGLEKLFF. The CDR3 region has the DNA TGCGCCAGCAGCGCATCCGGGACAGGCCTTGAAAAACTGTTTTTT.

The genes are TRBV7-8 and TRBJ1-5, with D perhaps TRBD1 (6 bases). The CDR3 is 15 residues long. Germline loops: CDR1 SGHVS, CDR2 FQNEAQ. Deletions cut 1 base from V and 0 bases from J, with 7 bases between. Here the CDR3 reads CASSLVGASNQPQHF. The CDR3 DNA reads TGTGCCAGCAGCTTAGTGGGGGCTAGCAATCAGCCCCAGCATTTT.

V is TRBV15 and J is TRBJ2-5; a possible D gene is TRBD1 (6 bases). V lost 5 bases to trimming and J lost 0 bases, with 7 bases between them. CDR3 size: 13 residues. Germline V gives CDR1 LNHNV, CDR2 YYDKDF (reference sequence). This chain's CDR3 is CATSRDNQETQYF. As DNA, the CDR3 is TGTGCCACCAGCCGGGACAACCAAGAGACCCAGTACTTC. Filled out from reference TRBV15 and TRBJ2-5, the complete variable domain reads DAMVIQNPRYQVTQFGKPVTLSCSQTLNHNVMYWYQQKSSQAPKLLFHYYDKDFNNEADTPDNFQSRRPNTSFCFLDIRSPGLGDTAMYLCATSRDNQETQYFGPGTRLLVL.

This chain connects TRBV27 to TRBJ1-3, with a weak D call TRBD1 (5 bases). The germline CDR1 and CDR2 sequences are MNHEY and SMNVEV (reference sequence). The CDR3 is 15 amino acids. V lost 5 bases to trimming and J lost 2 bases, with 13 bases between them. The chain's CDR3 is CASSRGGITGNTIYF. CDR3 sequence (DNA): TGTGCCAGCAGTCGGGGGGGGATTACTGGAAACACCATATATTTT.

This clone was detected only once. V usage is TRBV28 and J usage is TRBJ1-4; D gene uncertain. V lost 4 bases, J lost 4 bases, and 13 bases lay in between. CDR1 MDHEN and CDR2 SYDVKM come from the germline V gene. The CDR3 spans 15 residues. The CDR3 DNA follows: TGTGCCAGCAGTTCCCCCACCATGCGTAATGAAAAACTGTTTTTT. The encoded protein is CASSSPTMRNEKLFF.

The CDR3 region is CASSSGETSTNEKLFF. CDR3 DNA sequence: TGCGCCAGCAGTAGCGGGGAAACCTCAACTAATGAAAAACTGTTTTTT. The V and J genes are TRBV23-1 and TRBJ1-4; no clear D gene. Being an ORF, TRBV23-1 has a function that is uncertain. This CDR3 is built from 16 residues. Deletions cut 5 bases from V and 0 bases from J, with 13 bases between.

The chain is built from TRBV21-1 and TRBJ1-2. TRBV21-1 is termed a pseudogene. This CDR3 is 13 amino acids long. CDR3 protein: CASRTLCGYGYTF. The CDR3 DNA reads as TGTGCCAGCAGAACTTTGTGTGGCTATGGCTACACCTTC.

J is TRBJ2-2 and V is TRBV7-2; no clear D. Germline V CDR1 and CDR2: SGHTA, FQGNSA. Trimming removed 2 bases from V and 2 bases from J, with 9 bases in between. The CDR3 runs 15 residues. CDR3 in amino acids: CASSLSQINTGELFF. The CDR3 bases are TGTGCCAGCAGCTTATCGCAGATAAACACCGGGGAGCTGTTTTTT.

The chain employs TRBV27 and TRBJ2-7, with D hard to call. The CDR3 totals 15 residues. CDR1 and CDR2 (germline): MNHEY, SMNVEV (reference sequence). V was pared by 3 bases and J by 0 bases, with 12 bases between. CDR3 DNA sequence: TGTGCCAGCAGTTTTTGGGCCGGAAGCTCCTACGAGCAGTACTTC. This codes for CASSFWAGSSYEQYF.

The chain links TRBV18 to TRBJ2-7; D is undetermined. CDR3 size: 10 residues. Germline V gene lookup returns CDR1 KGHSH and CDR2 LQKENI. Trimming removed 6 bases at V and 5 bases at J, with 5 bases between. CDR3 protein: CASSIDEQYF. CDR3 in DNA: TGTGCCAGCTCCATAGACGAGCAGTACTTC.